Listed below are T cell receptor beta chains from one sample, sequenced in a study of early T cells in non-severe SARS-CoV-2 infection. TCRdb used MiXCR to reprocess the 5' RACE reads, holding one entry per CDR3 protein. The sample lists over 95,000 distinct CDR3 sequences; 16% were seen once. Sequenced sample: whole blood. Every receptor here comes from an adult who was a healthcare worker with PCR-confirmed SARS-CoV-2 infection or an uninfected control (not recorded which). Both conserved end residues are part of each CDR3. The order of the fields is J gene, D gene, clone size, V gene, CDR3 DNA, CDR3 protein. D genes are given only for firm matches. Not all rows give a size; the values are once, few, many and, for expanded clones, a class.

TRBJ1-2	-	few	TRBV28	TGTGCCAGCAGTTTACAAGTATATGGCTACACCTTC	CASSLQVYGYTF
TRBJ1-3	-	-	TRBV30	TGTGCCTGGAGTTTACCCTCAGGGGGAAACACCATATATTTT	CAWSLPSGGNTIYF
TRBJ1-4	-	few	TRBV7-9	TGTGCCAGCAGCTTTGGACAGATTAATGAAAAACTGTTTTTT	CASSFGQINEKLFF
TRBJ1-1	-	few	TRBV19	TGTGCCAGTAGTATACTCCGGGACGGAACTGACGGGAGGAACACTGAAGCTTTCTTT	CASSILRDGTDGRNTEAFF
TRBJ2-2	TRBD1	-	TRBV3-1	TGTGCCAGCAGCCAAAGGGACAGGGTATTCCTGGACACCGGGGAGCTGTTTTTT	CASSQRDRVFLDTGELFF
TRBJ2-7	TRBD2	few	TRBV6-5	TGTGCCAGCAGTTACGGGCTAGCGGACTCCTACGAGCAGTACTTC	CASSYGLADSYEQYF
TRBJ1-2	-	few	TRBV19	TGTGCCAGTACCTACAGGGACGATTATGGCTACACCTTC	CASTYRDDYGYTF
TRBJ1-6	-	-	TRBV20-1	TGCAGTGCTAGAGATAGAGCCAGGGAGTATAATTCACCCCTCCACTTT	CSARDRAREYNSPLHF
TRBJ2-1	-	few	TRBV3-1	TGTGCCAGCAGCCGGGGGGAAGTTTACAATGAGCAGTTCTTC	CASSRGEVYNEQFF
TRBJ1-2	TRBD1	few	TRBV28	TGTGCCAGCGGGGGGTCAGAGGCAGGGGGCTGGCACTATGGCTACACCTTC	CASGGSEAGGWHYGYTF
TRBJ2-7	TRBD2	-	TRBV28	TGTGCCAGCCGCGCCCGAGGGGCTAGCGGGACATACGAGCAGTACTTC	CASRARGASGTYEQYF
TRBJ2-3	-	-	TRBV28	TGTGCCAGCAGTTCCCTGGCGGGCGGAGGTGCAGATACGCAGTATTTT	CASSSLAGGGADTQYF
TRBJ2-5	-	many	TRBV7-9	TGTGCCAGCAGCCAAGAGACCCAGTACTTC	CASSQETQYF
TRBJ1-2	-	-	TRBV10-1	TGCGCCAGCAGTGAGGGGATCGGACCTAACTATGGCTACACCTTC	CASSEGIGPNYGYTF
TRBJ2-5	-	-	TRBV27	TGTGCCAGCGGTTTCCCACCATCAACAGGGGGGGAAGAGACCCAGTACTTC	CASGFPPSTGGEETQYF
TRBJ1-2	TRBD1	-	TRBV12-3/TRBV12-4	TGTGCCAGCAGCCCTCGGGACAGGCCTAACTATGGCTACACCTTC	CASSPRDRPNYGYTF
TRBJ2-5	-	few	TRBV28	TGTGCCAGCAGTTACGGACTGGGGGCTTCAGAGACCCAGTACTTC	CASSYGLGASETQYF
TRBJ2-1	TRBD2	-	TRBV7-9	TGTGCCAGCAGCCCTGTACGGTCTAGCGGTAGAAACTCCTACAATGAGCAGTTCTTC	CASSPVRSSGRNSYNEQFF
TRBJ2-1	-	few	TRBV10-1	TGCGCCAGCAGTGACACCAAAGGCGCCTACAATGAGCAGTTCTTC	CASSDTKGAYNEQFF
TRBJ2-1	TRBD2	-	TRBV28	TGTGCCAGCAGTTTATTCGGGACTAGCGGGAGGGAAAGCAATGAGCAGTTCTTC	CASSLFGTSGRESNEQFF
TRBJ2-1	-	-	TRBV7-2	TGTGCCAGCACCCCCCTGGGCCATCCGACGGATGAGCAGTTCTTC	CASTPLGHPTDEQFF
TRBJ2-7	-	few	TRBV11-2	TGTGCCAGCAGCTTAGATCCCACCGTCCGCGACGAGCAGTACTTC	CASSLDPTVRDEQYF
TRBJ2-7	-	many	TRBV7-9	TGTGCCAGCAGCAGGACAGAGTACGAGCAGTACTTC	CASSRTEYEQYF
TRBJ2-7	-	many	TRBV20-1	TGCAGTGCTAGAGTTCCCGACAGGAGCTCCTACGAGCAGTACTTC	CSARVPDRSSYEQYF
TRBJ1-2	TRBD1	-	TRBV7-2	TGTGCCAGCAGCTTCTCTCGGCAGGGGGCTTTAGGCTACACCTTC	CASSFSRQGALGYTF
TRBJ2-2	-	-	TRBV4-3	TGCGCCAGCAGCCAAGAGGCAGGGGAAGGCGGGGAGCTGTTTTTT	CASSQEAGEGGELFF
TRBJ2-5	TRBD2	-	TRBV28	TGTGCCAGCAGTCCCACCGGGACTAGCGCACAAGAGACCCAGTACTTC	CASSPTGTSAQETQYF
TRBJ2-5	-	few	TRBV5-1	TGCGCCAGCGATCCCCAGGCTGGAGAGACCCAGTACTTC	CASDPQAGETQYF
TRBJ2-3	-	-	TRBV12-3/TRBV12-4	TGTGCCAGCAGTTTACTTCTGCGGACAGATACGCAGTATTTT	CASSLLLRTDTQYF
TRBJ2-2	-	-	TRBV4-3	TGCGCCAGCAGCCAAGTTCTCGGAACGTCTGTGGAGGGGCCTAACACCGGGGAGCTGTTTTTT	CASSQVLGTSVEGPNTGELFF
TRBJ1-6	TRBD1	many	TRBV12-3/TRBV12-4	TGTGCCAGCAGTTTGGGACAGAATAATTCACCCCTCCACTTT	CASSLGQNNSPLHF
TRBJ2-2	TRBD2	-	TRBV12-5	TGTGCTAGTGGTTCAACCGTACTAGCGGGGGTCGGCACCGGGGAGCTGTTTTTT	CASGSTVLAGVGTGELFF
TRBJ1-3	TRBD1	-	TRBV12-3/TRBV12-4	TGTGCCAGCAGTTTGTTAGGGGGCGGTGGAAACACCATATATTTT	CASSLLGGGGNTIYF
TRBJ2-7	-	-	TRBV28	TGTGCCAGCAGAACCGGGCTATTCTACGAGCAGTACTTC	CASRTGLFYEQYF
TRBJ1-6	-	-	TRBV20-1	TGCAGTGCTAGTGGACAGAAGCTTAATAATTCACCCCTCCACTTT	CSASGQKLNNSPLHF
TRBJ2-4	-	-	TRBV19	TGTGCCAGTAGTATGGCGGGAACCAAAAACATTCAGTACTTC	CASSMAGTKNIQYF
TRBJ2-7	-	few	TRBV12-3/TRBV12-4	TGTGCCAGCAGTTTTGGGGCCGAATACGAGCAGTACTTC	CASSFGAEYEQYF
TRBJ2-7	TRBD2	-	TRBV12-3/TRBV12-4	TGTGCCAGCAGTTTAGGTCGCCTAGCGGGCTCCTACGAGCAGTACTTC	CASSLGRLAGSYEQYF
TRBJ2-7	TRBD1	few	TRBV11-2	TGTGCCAGCAGCCGGGACAGGGGGCCCTACGAGCAGTACTTC	CASSRDRGPYEQYF
TRBJ1-3	-	-	TRBV10-3	TGTGCCATCAGTGAAGTTCGGTCAGGGTCTGGAAACACCATATATTTT	CAISEVRSGSGNTIYF
TRBJ2-6	-	few	TRBV7-6	TGTGCCAGCAGCCTCCAATCTGGGGCCAACGTCCTGACTTTC	CASSLQSGANVLTF
TRBJ1-3	TRBD1	once	TRBV28	TGTGCCAGCAGTCCAGGGGGGCTAGGAAACACCATATATTTT	CASSPGGLGNTIYF
TRBJ1-4	-	many	TRBV15	TGTGCCACCAGCAGACCAAATGAAAAACTGTTTTTT	CATSRPNEKLFF
TRBJ2-1	TRBD2	few	TRBV5-1	TGCGCCAGCAGCTTGCCGGAGCGGGGGATCAGTGAGCAGTTCTTC	CASSLPERGISEQFF
TRBJ2-7	TRBD2	-	TRBV5-6	TGTGCCAGCAGCCCACCGGGACTAGCGGTCTCCTACGAGCAGTACTTC	CASSPPGLAVSYEQYF
TRBJ1-1	-	once	TRBV28	TGTGCCAGTGGGGGGACAACCGAAGCTTTCTTT	CASGGTTEAFF
TRBJ1-5	-	few	TRBV28	TGTGCCAGTGAAAGTGTCCCGTTTAGCAATCAGCCCCAGCATTTT	CASESVPFSNQPQHF
TRBJ2-1	TRBD2	-	TRBV5-1	TGCGCCAGCACCTGGGGAGAGGGACTAGCCTTTGATGAGCAGTTCTTC	CASTWGEGLAFDEQFF
TRBJ1-4	-	-	TRBV5-6	TGTGCCAGCAGCTTACAGGACTCAACTAATGAAAAACTGTTTTTT	CASSLQDSTNEKLFF
TRBJ2-3	-	-	TRBV27	TGTGCCAGCAGTTTATCAGTTAGCACAGATACGCAGTATTTT	CASSLSVSTDTQYF
TRBJ2-5	-	-	TRBV7-6	TGTGCCAGCAGCGGCGCTGACTCGTTCGGGGCCCAGTACTTC	CASSGADSFGAQYF
TRBJ2-7	TRBD2	-	TRBV6-6	TGTGCCAGCAGCAGACTAGCGGGCCCCTACGAGCAGTACTTC	CASSRLAGPYEQYF
TRBJ1-6	TRBD1	-	TRBV20-1	TGCAGTGCTAGTAGTTCTGAGACAGGGTATTCACCCCTCCACTTT	CSASSSETGYSPLHF
TRBJ1-1	-	once	TRBV28	TGTGCCAGCAGTTTTAGCTCTGAAGCTTTCTTT	CASSFSSEAFF
TRBJ2-7	-	-	TRBV6-5	TGTGCCAGCAGTTACGGGGGGATCGCCTACGAGCAGTACTTC	CASSYGGIAYEQYF
TRBJ2-3	-	-	TRBV24-1	TGTGCCACCAGTGATCCTGGCCGGGCGGATACGCAGTATTTT	CATSDPGRADTQYF
TRBJ1-1	-	few	TRBV12-3/TRBV12-4	TGTGCCAGCAGTCCGAGAACCTCTAAAACCAACACTGAAGCTTTCTTT	CASSPRTSKTNTEAFF
TRBJ2-3	-	many	TRBV19	TGTGCCAGTAGTAGGGGCCCAGGGGTCGCGGATACGCAGTATTTT	CASSRGPGVADTQYF